Shown below are 3 T cell receptor beta chains from a single sample sequenced in a study of CD8+CD57+ T cells in acquired aplastic anemia. CD8+CD57+ cell expansion had been shown by flow cytometry in patients chosen for sequencing. CDR3 and TCR beta VDJ profiling relied on genomic DNA as the template. Using its own MiXCR run on the reads, TCRdb lists one record per CDR3 protein. The data hold 150,000 or so distinct CDR3 sequences, with about 45% observed a single time. The sequenced sample was sorted CD4+, CD8+, or CD8+CD57+ T cells (not recorded which) from PBMCs. The receptors stem from a human donor with aplastic anemia.

This clonotype was observed a handful of times. The V gene is TRBV5-4, the J gene TRBJ2-4, with 10 positions matching TRBD2. J was trimmed by 2 bases and V by 1 base; bases with no gene match: 6. Germline CDR1 SGHNT, CDR2 YYREEE (reference sequence). This CDR3 region has 17 residues. CDR3 coding DNA: TGTGCCAGCAGCTTGAGAGCGGGAGGGAATTCCAAAAACATTCAGTACTTC. Translating gives CASSLRAGGNSKNIQYF.

This clonotype occurred many times. The chain is built from TRBV10-3 and TRBJ2-1, with 8 bases aligning to TRBD2. The CDR3 totals 16 residues. Germline V CDR1 and CDR2: ENHRY, SYGVKD. Trimming took 6 bases from V and 6 from J; bases not matched to a gene: 13. The CDR3: CAIREPGLDVGNEQFF. The CDR3, as DNA: TGTGCCATCAGGGAACCGGGACTAGATGTCGGCAATGAGCAGTTCTTC.

Notes on this clonotype: A single base separates this from a much larger clone, so it may be a read error. The chain recombines TRBV14 with TRBJ2-2; D remains unclear. In germline, CDR1 is SGHDN, CDR2 FVKESK. V lost 1 base to trimming and J lost 6 bases, with 9 bases between them. This CDR3 comprises 14 residues. The CDR3 bases are TGTGCCAGCAGCCAAGGCATTTTGGCCGGGGAGCTGTTTTTT. Amino acids: CASSQGILAGELFF.